Listed here is a single T cell receptor beta chain. TCRdb's copy holds only in-frame clones and misses some; the assay was immunoSEQ multiplex PCR. The sample includes some 380,000 clones, around 91% of them seen just once. The sample originates from a study of blood T cell repertoires in COVID-19. Study information: The United States, Italy and Spain were the sources of the acute and convalescent COVID-19 samples. The cDNA or gDNA used as material had been derived from T cells, B-cell-depleted T cells, or PBMCs.

Germline-derived CDR1 and CDR2 are MNHEY and SVGEGT. The CDR3 extends over 17 amino acids. Deletions cut 3 bases from V and 1 base from J, with 16 bases between. The V call is TRBV6-2 or TRBV6-3, the J call TRBJ1-5; D remains ambiguous. The clonotype originates from a man younger than 35 with active or convalescent COVID-19. The sequenced sample was peripheral blood. This CDR3 reads CASSYTPRRMSNQPQHF. The DNA of the CDR3 is TGTGCCAGCAGTTATACCCCGAGGCGAATGAGCAATCAGCCCCAGCATTTT.